A selection of T cell receptor beta chains follows, all from one sample in a study of PD-L1 blockade in urothelial cancer. Here immunoSEQ multiplex PCR was the method, and the copy in TCRdb shows in-frame clones only, minus some. The table records approximately 90,000 clones, nearly 90% of them present only once. The sequenced sample was PBMCs, obtained around atezolizumab (anti-PD-L1) treatment. All receptors derive from a man aged 55 to 70 with urothelial cancer. Both conserved end residues are part of each CDR3. The D gene is left open where the match is weak. The size of a clone is reported for some rows only, either as once, few or many, or as a class for expanded clones.

D gene: -
V gene: TRBV12-1
clone size: -
J gene: TRBJ2-7
CDR3 DNA: TGTGCCAGCAGCGCCCAGGGATTAGGAGAGCAGTACTTC
CDR3 protein: CASSAQGLGEQYF

D gene: TRBD1
V gene: TRBV28
clone size: once
J gene: TRBJ2-7
CDR3 DNA: TGTGCCAGCAGTAATTCATGGGGACAGGGAAACTCCTACGAGCAGTACTTC
CDR3 protein: CASSNSWGQGNSYEQYF

D gene: TRBD1
V gene: TRBV5-4
clone size: -
J gene: TRBJ1-1
CDR3 DNA: TGTGCCAGCAGCTTGTACACAGGGGTAGAGACTGAAGCTTTCTTT
CDR3 protein: CASSLYTGVETEAFF

D gene: TRBD1
V gene: TRBV19
clone size: -
J gene: TRBJ1-4
CDR3 DNA: TGTGCCAGTAGTCCAATCGACAGGGGGCAGGCTAATGAAAAACTGTTTTTT
CDR3 protein: CASSPIDRGQANEKLFF

D gene: -
V gene: TRBV11-2
clone size: -
J gene: TRBJ2-6
CDR3 DNA: TGTGCCAGCAGCCCGCGGGTCAGCTCTGGGGCCAACGTCCTGACTTTC
CDR3 protein: CASSPRVSSGANVLTF

D gene: TRBD1
V gene: TRBV29-1
clone size: -
J gene: TRBJ1-2
CDR3 DNA: TGCAGCGTTGCCACCGGGGATGGACAGGGGTCTGGCTACACCTTC
CDR3 protein: CSVATGDGQGSGYTF

D gene: TRBD2
V gene: TRBV7-3
clone size: -
J gene: TRBJ2-3
CDR3 DNA: TGTGCCAGCAGCTTAGGGGCGGGAGCGGGCACAGATACGCAGTATTTT
CDR3 protein: CASSLGAGAGTDTQYF

D gene: TRBD1
V gene: TRBV18
clone size: -
J gene: TRBJ2-2
CDR3 DNA: TGTGCCAGCTCACCAACGGGACAGGGGGAACGTGGTACCGGGGAGCTGTTTTTT
CDR3 protein: CASSPTGQGERGTGELFF

D gene: TRBD1
V gene: TRBV9
clone size: -
J gene: TRBJ1-2
CDR3 DNA: TGTGCCAGCAGCGTTGGACAGGGGGCTTGGAGCTACACCTTC
CDR3 protein: CASSVGQGAWSYTF

D gene: -
V gene: TRBV4-1
clone size: -
J gene: TRBJ2-3
CDR3 DNA: TGCGCCAGCAGCCAAGACGGGGAATGGACAGATACGCAGTATTTT
CDR3 protein: CASSQDGEWTDTQYF

D gene: -
V gene: TRBV5-5
clone size: -
J gene: TRBJ1-3
CDR3 DNA: TGTGCCAGCACCCTGACAGATGGGGGAAACACCATATATTTT
CDR3 protein: CASTLTDGGNTIYF

D gene: TRBD2
V gene: TRBV6-5
clone size: -
J gene: TRBJ2-3
CDR3 DNA: TGTGCCAGCTCCCGACTAGCGGGAGAGGATACGCAGTATTTT
CDR3 protein: CASSRLAGEDTQYF

D gene: -
V gene: TRBV5-1
clone size: -
J gene: TRBJ2-3
CDR3 DNA: TGCGCCAGCAGCCAGGACAGTGATCCCACAGATACGCAGTATTTT
CDR3 protein: CASSQDSDPTDTQYF

D gene: -
V gene: TRBV10-3
clone size: -
J gene: TRBJ2-4
CDR3 DNA: TGTGCCATCAGTGAGGACACGGTAGCCAAAAACATTCAGTACTTC
CDR3 protein: CAISEDTVAKNIQYF

D gene: -
V gene: TRBV19
clone size: once
J gene: TRBJ1-1
CDR3 DNA: TGTGCCAGTAGTGATTTCTTAGGACAGAAGATGAACACTGAAGCTTTCTTT
CDR3 protein: CASSDFLGQKMNTEAFF

D gene: -
V gene: TRBV4-2
clone size: -
J gene: TRBJ1-1
CDR3 DNA: TGTGCCAGCAGCCAAGATCAGGCTGTGGTAGAAGCTTTCTTT
CDR3 protein: CASSQDQAVVEAFF

D gene: -
V gene: TRBV15
clone size: -
J gene: TRBJ2-5
CDR3 DNA: TGTGCCACCAGCCCCCAGACAGGAGAAGAGACCCAGTACTTC
CDR3 protein: CATSPQTGEETQYF

D gene: TRBD1
V gene: TRBV19
clone size: -
J gene: TRBJ1-6
CDR3 DNA: TGTGCCAGTAGTATTAGCGCGGGACAGCCTAATTCACCCCTCCACTTT
CDR3 protein: CASSISAGQPNSPLHF

D gene: TRBD1
V gene: TRBV29-1
clone size: once
J gene: TRBJ2-5
CDR3 DNA: TGCAGCGTTATTCCCCAGGGGGAAACAGAGACCCAGTACTTC
CDR3 protein: CSVIPQGETETQYF

D gene: TRBD1
V gene: TRBV9
clone size: -
J gene: TRBJ1-1
CDR3 DNA: TGTGCCAGCAGCGTCCTGGGGACAGGAAGCACTGAAGCTTTCTTT
CDR3 protein: CASSVLGTGSTEAFF

D gene: TRBD1
V gene: TRBV5-5
clone size: -
J gene: TRBJ2-7
CDR3 DNA: TGTGCCAGCACTCCCGCGGGACAGGGGAACTACGAGCAGTACTTC
CDR3 protein: CASTPAGQGNYEQYF

D gene: TRBD1
V gene: TRBV5-1
clone size: -
J gene: TRBJ2-5
CDR3 DNA: TGCGCCAGCAGCTTGGGGGACAGTCAAGGGGAGACCCAGTACTTC
CDR3 protein: CASSLGDSQGETQYF

D gene: TRBD2
V gene: TRBV5-1
clone size: -
J gene: TRBJ2-5
CDR3 DNA: TGCGCCAGCAGTGTTAGCGGGGGGCAAGAGACCCAGTACTTC
CDR3 protein: CASSVSGGQETQYF

D gene: TRBD1
V gene: TRBV10-1
clone size: once
J gene: TRBJ2-5
CDR3 DNA: TGCGCCAGCAGTGACTCCGGGACAGGTCAGGAGACCCAGTACTTC
CDR3 protein: CASSDSGTGQETQYF

D gene: TRBD2
V gene: TRBV7-2
clone size: -
J gene: TRBJ2-5
CDR3 DNA: TGTGCCAGCAGCTTAGCGCTAGCGGGTGGGGAGACCCAGTACTTC
CDR3 protein: CASSLALAGGETQYF

D gene: TRBD2
V gene: TRBV6-6
clone size: -
J gene: TRBJ2-1
CDR3 DNA: TGTGCCAGCAGTTTGGCGGGAGGGCCCAAAAATGAGCAGTTCTTC
CDR3 protein: CASSLAGGPKNEQFF

D gene: -
V gene: TRBV6-4
clone size: -
J gene: TRBJ1-1
CDR3 DNA: TGTGCCAGCAGTGACGGGACAAACACTGAAGCTTTCTTT
CDR3 protein: CASSDGTNTEAFF

D gene: TRBD1
V gene: TRBV28
clone size: -
J gene: TRBJ2-1
CDR3 DNA: TGTGCCAGCAGTTTAGGGGACAGGGGATCAAATGAGCAGTTCTTC
CDR3 protein: CASSLGDRGSNEQFF

D gene: TRBD2
V gene: TRBV9
clone size: -
J gene: TRBJ2-5
CDR3 DNA: TGTGCCAGCAGCGGGGGGACTAGCGGGGGGCGGGAGACCCAGTACTTC
CDR3 protein: CASSGGTSGGRETQYF

D gene: TRBD2
V gene: TRBV29-1
clone size: few
J gene: TRBJ2-3
CDR3 DNA: TGCAGCGCCCTGGGACTAGCGGGTAAAACAGATACGCAGTATTTT
CDR3 protein: CSALGLAGKTDTQYF

D gene: -
V gene: TRBV5-1
clone size: -
J gene: TRBJ1-2
CDR3 DNA: TGCGCCAGCAGCTTGGAAGCGGACGGTACCTACACCTTC
CDR3 protein: CASSLEADGTYTF

D gene: -
V gene: TRBV6-4
clone size: few
J gene: TRBJ1-6
CDR3 DNA: TGTGCCAGCAGGCCCGAGGGAGGGAATAATTCACCCCTCCACTTT
CDR3 protein: CASRPEGGNNSPLHF

D gene: -
V gene: TRBV11-2
clone size: -
J gene: TRBJ1-2
CDR3 DNA: TGTGCCAGCAGCTTATGGAGTAACTATGGCTACACCTTC
CDR3 protein: CASSLWSNYGYTF

D gene: -
V gene: TRBV4-1
clone size: -
J gene: TRBJ2-3
CDR3 DNA: TGCGCCAGCAGCCCACCGTTAATAGGGGCGGCCTCTTCAAGGGATACGCAGTATTTT
CDR3 protein: CASSPPLIGAASSRDTQYF

D gene: -
V gene: TRBV9
clone size: many
J gene: TRBJ1-3
CDR3 DNA: TGTGCCAGCAGCGAGGGGGGGTCGGGAAACACCATATATTTT
CDR3 protein: CASSEGGSGNTIYF

D gene: -
V gene: TRBV11-2
clone size: -
J gene: TRBJ2-7
CDR3 DNA: TGTGCCAGCAGCCCCGTGGCCTTCTACGAGCAGTACTTC
CDR3 protein: CASSPVAFYEQYF

D gene: TRBD1
V gene: TRBV27
clone size: -
J gene: TRBJ2-7
CDR3 DNA: TGTGCCAGCAGCCGTCCGGGACAGGGGTACGAGCAGTACTTC
CDR3 protein: CASSRPGQGYEQYF